This T cell receptor (beta chain) derives from a study of cytomegalovirus exposure and HLA in healthy donors. Germline V gene lookup returns CDR1 SQVTM and CDR2 ANQGSEA. V gave up 4 bases and J gave up 8 bases; unmatched junction bases: 2. There are 13 residues in the CDR3. Primers included in the PCR were 60 Vbeta and 13 Jbeta primers. The data were produced by immunoSEQ multiplex PCR, yet TCRdb's version contains in-frame clones alone and is incomplete. The sample yields under 250,000 clones, 76% seen once. This sequence originates from a man aged 18 to 30 in good health and CMV-seronegative. The sequencing input was PBMCs. V and J are TRBV29-1 and TRBJ2-2; 12 bases align to TRBD2. This chain's CDR3 is CSVGLAGEGELFF. The CDR3 region has the DNA TGCAGCGTTGGACTAGCGGGAGAGGGGGAGCTGTTTTTT.